This T cell receptor (beta chain) was sequenced for a study of early T cells in non-severe SARS-CoV-2 infection. On the study more broadly: Sequencing input comprised bulk RNA from unsorted whole blood; chain pairing was not available.

The TCR library protocol attached unique molecular identifiers to the individual cDNA molecules. One entry per CDR3 protein, called by TCRdb with MiXCR from the 5' RACE reads. The sample holds tens of thousands of distinct CDR3 sequences, 6% to 7% seen once. The ends were cut back, 1 base at V and 9 bases at J, with 4 bases in the middle. Germline V lookup: CDR1 MGHRA, CDR2 YSYEKL. This CDR3 spans 11 amino acids. Study-level points and caveats: Missing private and CD4 specificities, VDJdb matching favored anti-spike CD8 responses.

There are many counts of this clonotype. Its antigen is not known. The V and J genes are TRBV4-1 and TRBJ2-1; D gene ambiguous. The specimen comprised whole blood, sampled at baseline. This clonotype was sampled from an adult who was a healthcare worker with PCR-confirmed SARS-CoV-2 infection or an uninfected control (not recorded which). The CDR3 protein is CASSQAGEQFF. CDR3 DNA: TGCGCCAGCAGCCAAGCCGGTGAGCAGTTCTTC.